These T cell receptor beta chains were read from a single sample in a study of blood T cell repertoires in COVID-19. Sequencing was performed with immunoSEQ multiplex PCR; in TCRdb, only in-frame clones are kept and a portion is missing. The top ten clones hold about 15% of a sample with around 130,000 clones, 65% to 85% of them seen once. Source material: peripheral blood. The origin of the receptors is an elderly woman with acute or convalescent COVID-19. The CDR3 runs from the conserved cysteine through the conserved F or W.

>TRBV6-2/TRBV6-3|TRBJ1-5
CASSFIQRGNQPQHF
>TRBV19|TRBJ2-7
CASSITGSSYEQYF
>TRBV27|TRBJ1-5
CASRGAGLNQPQHF
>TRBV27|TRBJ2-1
CASSWDITSSYNEQFF
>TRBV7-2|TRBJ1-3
CASSLESGAGGNTIYF
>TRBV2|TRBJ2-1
CASSGGGLSYNEQFF
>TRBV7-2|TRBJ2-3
CASSTGQGLSTDTQYF
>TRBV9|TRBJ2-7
CASSVGLAGNYEQYF
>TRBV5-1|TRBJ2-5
CASSLVQGVGETQYF
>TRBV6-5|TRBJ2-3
CASSYSTTASTDTQYF
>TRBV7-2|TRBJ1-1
CASSSDVGGQAFF
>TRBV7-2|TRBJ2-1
CASSLKTSGRVGNEQFF
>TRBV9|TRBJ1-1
CASSVDGNTEAFF
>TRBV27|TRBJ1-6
CASSPGWDNSPLHF
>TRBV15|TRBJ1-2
CATSRAGTGRAYGYTF
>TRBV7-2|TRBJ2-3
CASSSRTSGGTQYF
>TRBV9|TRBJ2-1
CASSSRTGLVLGEQFF
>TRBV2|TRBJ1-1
CASSDQGTEAFF
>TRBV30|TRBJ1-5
CAWSEAGGGGRPQHF
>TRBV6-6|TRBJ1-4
CASSRQTGGDEKLFF
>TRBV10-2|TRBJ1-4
CASRRSGVGLTEKLFF
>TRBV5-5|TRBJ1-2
CASAYRETNYGYTF
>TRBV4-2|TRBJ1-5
CASSQWGISQPQHF
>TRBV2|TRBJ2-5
CASSESKGRWTGRETQYF
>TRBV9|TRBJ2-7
CASRVARAEQYF
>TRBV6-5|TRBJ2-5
CASSRTSGSLETQYF
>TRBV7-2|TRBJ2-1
CASSPRLAGLLNEQFF
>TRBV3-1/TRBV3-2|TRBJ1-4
CASSQQARPKNRYTNEKLFF
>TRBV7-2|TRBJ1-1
CASSLQLNTEAFF
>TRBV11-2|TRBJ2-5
CASRRPQGATGETQYF
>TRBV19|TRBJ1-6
CASSIRQNNSPLHF
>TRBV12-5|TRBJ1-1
CASGLGPGQVRRVNTEAFF
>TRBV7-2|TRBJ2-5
CASSLVGAGGPNQETQYF
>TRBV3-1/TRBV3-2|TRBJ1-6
CASTQGATYNSPLHF
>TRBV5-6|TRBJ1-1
CASSLDPHGGNTEAFF
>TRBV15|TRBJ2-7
CATSRDYGPYEQYF
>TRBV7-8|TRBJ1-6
CASSPDRGNSPLHF
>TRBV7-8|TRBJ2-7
CASSPGGAGVSGEQYF
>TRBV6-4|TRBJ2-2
CASKDMPNTGELFF
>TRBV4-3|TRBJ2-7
CASSQNPGQGYEQYF
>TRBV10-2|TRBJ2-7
CASSEGVNYEQYF
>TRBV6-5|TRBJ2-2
CASSRTGGGTGELFF
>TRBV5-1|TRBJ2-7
CASSSRQGEYEQYF
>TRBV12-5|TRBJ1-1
CASGLGDRVGTEAFF
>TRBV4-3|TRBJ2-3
CASSPSGPSGIVDTQYF
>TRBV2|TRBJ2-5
CASRAGGPGETQYF
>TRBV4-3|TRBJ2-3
CASSQDIGTSLADTQYF